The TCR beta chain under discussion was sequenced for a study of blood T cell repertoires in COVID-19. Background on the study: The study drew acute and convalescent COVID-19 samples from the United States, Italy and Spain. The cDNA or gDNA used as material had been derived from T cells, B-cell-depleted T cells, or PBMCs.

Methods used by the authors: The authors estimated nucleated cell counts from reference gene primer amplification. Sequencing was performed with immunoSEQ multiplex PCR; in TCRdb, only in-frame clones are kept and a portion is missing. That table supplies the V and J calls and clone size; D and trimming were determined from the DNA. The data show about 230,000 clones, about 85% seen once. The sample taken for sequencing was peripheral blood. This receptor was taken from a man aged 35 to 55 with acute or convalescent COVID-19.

The CDR3 nucleotides read TGTGCCAGCAGTAGCCGACAGGGTCGAGCTTTCTTT. Protein: CASSSRQGRAFF. The rearrangement links TRBV6-5 to TRBJ1-1; 7 bases agree with TRBD1. The CDR3 consists of 12 residues. The germline gives CDR1 MNHEY, CDR2 SVGAGI. V was clipped by 5 bases and J by 10 bases; unmatched bases: 7.